These 28 T cell receptor beta chains share one sample of origin, sequenced in a study of blood T cell repertoires in COVID-19. TCRdb keeps only in-frame clones here, not all; method: immunoSEQ multiplex PCR. The table shows about 280,000 clones, with around 86% occurring only once. Material for sequencing was peripheral blood. Receptor source: a human donor in a cohort sampled during active COVID-19.

This clone has a count of ten or more. This rearrangement joins TRBV2 to TRBJ1-5, with a weak D call TRBD1 (6 bases). Trimming cost V 1 base and J 11 bases, with 18 bases left between them. Germline assignment: CDR1 SNHLY and CDR2 FYNNEI. The CDR3 extends over 15 amino acids. The CDR3 spells CASSEGGHRAEAQHF. The CDR3 DNA reads TGTGCCAGCAGTGAAGGGGGCCACAGGGCTGAGGCCCAGCATTTT.

The chain carries TRBV10-3 and TRBJ2-2; 10 bases align to TRBD2. Per the germline V gene, CDR1 is ENHRY and CDR2 is SYGVKD. J lost 3 bases, V lost 3 bases, and 4 bases had no gene match. The CDR3 totals 16 residues. The CDR3 bases are TGTGCCATCAGTGATAGTCTAGCGGGAGACACCGGGGAGCTGTTTTTT. Translation: CAISDSLAGDTGELFF.

The V gene is TRBV3-1 (or the pseudogene TRBV3-2), the J gene TRBJ2-5; the match to TRBD2 covers 7 bases. Germline trimming cut 6 bases from V and 6 bases from J; bases unmatched to any gene: 10. The CDR3 sequence is 14 residues long. Per germline, CDR1 LGHDT and CDR2 YNNKEL (reference sequence). The CDR3 reads CASSTRTSRKTQYF. The DNA of the CDR3 is TGTGCCAGCAGTACCCGGACTAGTAGAAAGACCCAGTACTTC.

The chain couples TRBV18 to TRBJ1-2, with 7 bases that match TRBD1. Germline V gene lookup returns CDR1 KGHSH and CDR2 LQKENI. The CDR3 spans 14 residues. The V segment lost 6 bases and the J segment 3 bases; nucleotides outside the gene matches: 7. The CDR3 sequence is CASSVDRTDYGYTF. The CDR3 coding sequence is TGTGCCAGCTCTGTGGACAGGACAGACTATGGCTACACCTTC. Looking up the rest from reference TRBV18 and TRBJ1-2 gives the full variable domain: NAGVMQNPRHLVRRRGQEARLRCSPMKGHSHVYWYRQLPEEGLKFMVYLQKENIIDESGMPKERFSAEFPKEGPSILRIQQVVRGDSAAYFCASSVDRTDYGYTFGSGTRLTVV.

This clone was detected a few times. The rearrangement joins TRBV9 to TRBJ2-5, with TRBD2 as a possible D gene (6 bases). Germline lookup yields CDR1 SGDLS and CDR2 YYNGEE. The germline V and J ends were trimmed by 3 bases and 4 bases, with 10 bases remaining between them. CDR3 length: 13 residues. Written as DNA, the CDR3 is TGTGCCAGCAGCGGAGGGAGGAGAGAGACCCAGTACTTC. This translates into CASSGGRRETQYF.

This chain uses TRBV7-8 with TRBJ1-1, with D possibly TRBD1 on 5 matching bases. The CDR3 is 14 amino acids. CDR1 SGHVS and CDR2 FQNEAQ come from the germline V gene. Trimming took 3 bases from V and 8 from J, leaving 16 bases between them. The CDR3 region is CASSFSRAGSEAFF. The DNA for the CDR3 is TGTGCCAGCAGCTTCAGCAGGGCGGGATCCGAAGCTTTCTTT.

The table lists this clone with a few counts. V usage is TRBV18 and J usage is TRBJ1-5; 7 bases map to TRBD1. The germline V gene encodes CDR1 KGHSH and CDR2 LQKENI. Unmatched junction bases numbered 7, after V lost 1 base and J lost 4 bases. CDR3 length: 16 amino acids. The CDR3 region has the DNA TGTGCCAGCTCACCACAGAGACAGGGCCCTAATCAGCCCCAGCATTTT. Amino acid sequence: CASSPQRQGPNQPQHF.

V gene TRBV5-1 combines with J gene TRBJ2-7; no firm D call. V shed 1 base and J shed 3 bases, with 8 bases lying between them. Germline CDR1 reads SGHRS; CDR2 reads YFSETQ. The length of the CDR3 is 13 residues. The CDR3 sequence is CASSLSVFYEQYF. DNA for the CDR3: TGCGCCAGCAGCTTGAGCGTATTCTACGAGCAGTACTTC.

The V gene is TRBV7-2, the J gene TRBJ2-5; maybe TRBD2 (7 bases). Between the trimmed V and J ends, which lost 5 bases and 3 bases, there was a span of 13 bases. Germline values: CDR1 SGHTA, CDR2 FQGNSA. This CDR3 contains 14 residues. CDR3 bases: TGTGCCAGCAGCCCACAGGGAGGGAAAGAGACCCAGTACTTC. Its protein product is CASSPQGGKETQYF.

The chain is built from TRBV2 and TRBJ2-3; the D is unclear. The V gene lost 6 bases and the J gene lost 2 bases, with 3 bases spanning the gap. This CDR3 contains 11 residues. Germline-derived CDR1 and CDR2 are SNHLY and FYNNEI. For the CDR3, the DNA is TGTGCCAGCAGCTACACAGATACGCAGTATTTT. It translates to CASSYTDTQYF.

The J gene is TRBJ1-4, the V gene TRBV3-1 (or the pseudogene TRBV3-2); 7 bases are shared with TRBD1. The V gene end was trimmed by 3 bases and the J gene end by 5 bases; junction bases not matched to a gene: 6. Germline-derived CDR1 and CDR2 are LGHDT and YNNKEL (reference sequence). CDR3 size: 15 residues. Here the CDR3 reads CASSHRTGPNEKLFF. The CDR3, as DNA: TGTGCCAGCAGCCACCGGACAGGACCGAATGAAAAACTGTTTTTT.

CDR3 bases: TGTGCCAGTAAGAAAGCGGGAGGGCCGTTCGAGCAGTACTTC. Its protein is CASKKAGGPFEQYF. The chain carries TRBV19 and TRBJ2-7; TRBD2 matches 10 bases. The CDR3 loop spans 14 amino acids. V shed 7 bases and J 6 bases; nucleotides not matched to a gene: 9. Germline CDR1 and CDR2: LNHDA and SQIVND (reference sequence).

V gene TRBV2 combines with J gene TRBJ2-1, with 10 positions matching TRBD1. This CDR3 is built from 15 residues. In germline, CDR1 is SNHLY, CDR2 FYNNEI. Trimming took 5 bases from V and 9 from J; bases not matched to a gene: 10. CDR3 protein: CASSNRDRGGGEQFF. Here the CDR3 DNA reads TGTGCCAGCAGTAACCGGGACAGGGGCGGTGGTGAGCAGTTCTTC.

V and J are TRBV6-5 and TRBJ2-7; 7 positions agree with TRBD2. This CDR3 spans 14 amino acids. Germline V gives CDR1 MNHEY, CDR2 SVGAGI. The V and J ends lost 5 bases and 4 bases, in that order; junction bases with no gene match: 8. The CDR3 here is CASSLREVNYEQYF. The DNA for the CDR3 is TGTGCCAGCAGTCTCCGGGAGGTCAATTACGAGCAGTACTTC.

Many counts were recorded for this clone. The chain employs TRBV14 and TRBJ2-1; no reliable D call. The CDR3 sequence is 14 residues long. Germline V gene data show CDR1 as SGHDN and CDR2 as FVKESK. V was shortened by 0 bases and J by 8 bases, with 11 bases between the two germline ends. The CDR3 is CASSQDRVGHEQFF. DNA of the CDR3: TGTGCCAGCAGCCAAGACCGTGTTGGGCATGAGCAGTTCTTC.

The chain links TRBV10-2 to TRBJ2-7; unclear D gene. CDR3 size: 14 residues. The V and J ends lost 2 bases and 0 bases respectively, with 8 bases between them. CDR1 and CDR2 from the germline V gene are WSHSY and SAAADI. The CDR3 DNA is TGCGCCAGCAGTGAGACTCCCTCCTCCTACGAGCAGTACTTC. It translates to CASSETPSSYEQYF.

V usage is TRBV5-1 and J usage is TRBJ2-3; D may be TRBD1 (6 bases). In germline, CDR1 is SGHRS, CDR2 YFSETQ. The CDR3 loop spans 17 amino acids. V was shortened by 0 bases and J by 4 bases, with 18 bases between the two germline ends. The CDR3 sequence is CASSLDGQLRGADTQYF. The CDR3 bases are TGCGCCAGCAGCTTGGATGGACAGCTCCGAGGGGCAGATACGCAGTATTTT. Combining the CDR3 with reference TRBV5-1 and TRBJ2-3 gives the whole variable domain KAGVTQTPRYLIKTRGQQVTLSCSPISGHRSVSWYQQTPGQGLQFLFEYFSETQRNKGNFPGRFSGRQFSNSRSEMNVSTLELGDSALYLCASSLDGQLRGADTQYFGPGTRLTVL.

The V gene is TRBV5-5, the J gene TRBJ2-1, with 9 bases aligning to TRBD2. CDR3 length: 17 amino acids. The germline V gene encodes CDR1 SGHKS and CDR2 YYEKEE (reference sequence). Unmatched junction bases numbered 11, after V lost 0 bases and J lost 7 bases. CDR3 residues: CASSLGLAGLGRNEQFF. The CDR3 coding sequence is TGTGCCAGCAGCTTGGGGCTAGCGGGATTGGGGAGGAATGAGCAGTTCTTC.

This clone has only one observation. The V gene is TRBV6-5, the J gene TRBJ1-1, with a weak D call TRBD1 (5 bases). The CDR3 length is 14 residues. In germline, CDR1 is MNHEY, CDR2 SVGAGI. V was trimmed by 7 bases and J by 0 bases, leaving 12 bases between them. The CDR3 region has the DNA TGTGCCAGCATAGAGTCAGGGATGAACACTGAAGCTTTCTTT. This sequence encodes CASIESGMNTEAFF.

This chain connects TRBV6-5 to TRBJ1-2, with D possibly being TRBD1 (5 bases). The CDR3 is made up of 13 amino acids. V lost 6 bases, J lost 7 bases, and 15 bases lay in between. Looked up from germline, CDR1 is MNHEY and CDR2 is SVGAGI. The CDR3 loop reads CASRPGGVGGYTF. The CDR3 DNA reads TGTGCCAGCAGACCGGGGGGGGTAGGTGGCTACACCTTC.

Worth noting for this clone: Other DNA sequences in the same sample also yield this CDR3. V usage is TRBV7-9 and J usage is TRBJ1-6, with 9 bases identical to TRBD1. The length of the CDR3 is 14 residues. In germline, CDR1 is SEHNR, CDR2 FQNEAQ (reference sequence). The V and J ends lost 5 bases and 9 bases, in that order; junction bases with no gene match: 5. The CDR3 protein is CASSLGQGGSPLHF. The DNA of the CDR3 is TGTGCCAGCAGCCTGGGACAGGGAGGTTCACCCCTCCACTTT.

This clone showed up just once. The J gene is TRBJ1-1, the V gene TRBV3-1 (or the pseudogene TRBV3-2); D is uncertain. CDR1 LGHDT and CDR2 YNNKEL come from the germline V gene (reference sequence). The germline V and J ends were trimmed by 1 base and 6 bases, with 12 bases remaining between them. The CDR3 loop spans 14 amino acids. The CDR3 spells CASSQGLLAAEAFF. The DNA of the CDR3 is TGTGCCAGCAGCCAAGGGCTTCTAGCGGCTGAAGCTTTCTTT.

The chain joins TRBV5-6 to TRBJ1-2; no reliable D call. This CDR3 region has 13 residues. CDR1 is SGHDT, CDR2 YYEEEE, per germline. Trimming removed 1 base at V and 3 bases at J, with 7 bases between. The CDR3 DNA follows: TGTGCCAGCAGCTTGTACGGGGACTATGGCTACACCTTC. It specifies CASSLYGDYGYTF. The whole variable domain, remainder taken from reference TRBV5-6 and TRBJ1-2, is DAGVTQSPTHLIKTRGQQVTLRCSPKSGHDTVSWYQQALGQGPQFIFQYYEEEERQRGNFPDRFSGHQFPNYSSELNVNALLLGDSALYLCASSLYGDYGYTFGSGTRLTVV.

The rearrangement uses TRBV7-9 and TRBJ2-1; 8 nucleotides agree with TRBD2. The germline CDR1 and CDR2 sequences are SEHNR and FQNEAQ (reference sequence). The CDR3 has 14 amino acids. V was clipped by 1 base and J by 6 bases; unmatched bases: 2. The CDR3 region has the DNA TGTGCCAGCAGCTTAGAGGGACTAGTCAATGAGCAGTTCTTC. Its protein product is CASSLEGLVNEQFF. The whole variable domain, remainder taken from reference TRBV7-9 and TRBJ2-1, is DTGVSQNPRHKITKRGQNVTFRCDPISEHNRLYWYRQTLGQGPEFLTYFQNEAQLEKSRLLSDRFSAERPKGSFSTLEIQRTEQGDSAMYLCASSLEGLVNEQFFGPGTRLTVL.

The table lists this clone with a count of one. The V gene is TRBV4-1, the J gene TRBJ2-2, with 11 bases matching TRBD1. The CDR3 length is 17 residues. The J segment lost 0 bases and the V segment lost 6 bases, leaving 6 bases of the junction unmatched. Germline V gene lookup returns CDR1 MGHRA and CDR2 YSYEKL. The CDR3 region is CASRQGQGVSNTGELFF. For the CDR3, the DNA is TGCGCCAGCAGACAGGGACAGGGGGTATCGAACACCGGGGAGCTGTTTTTT.

The J gene is TRBJ1-1, the V gene TRBV7-2; tentative D call: TRBD1 (6 bases). The CDR3 contains 15 residues. Trimming shortened V by 2 bases and J by 7 bases, and 17 bases separated the two germline ends. The germline gives CDR1 SGHTA, CDR2 FQGNSA. This CDR3 is CASSLLGAGAGEAFF. For the CDR3, the DNA is TGTGCCAGCAGCTTACTGGGGGCAGGGGCCGGTGAAGCTTTCTTT.

This chain uses TRBV5-1 with TRBJ2-1; 10 bases line up with TRBD2. CDR3 length equals 14 residues. The V gene end was trimmed by 4 bases and the J gene end by 7 bases; junction bases not matched to a gene: 5. Germline CDR1 is SGHRS and CDR2 is YFSETQ. CDR3 sequence reads: CASSPGLAANEQFF. CDR3 nucleotide sequence: TGCGCCAGCAGCCCCGGACTAGCGGCGAATGAGCAGTTCTTC.

The chain links TRBV4-3 to TRBJ2-5, with TRBD2 matching 7 bases. With 0 bases clipped from V and 2 bases from J, the junction kept 6 bases outside the gene matches. The CDR3 extends over 16 amino acids. CDR1 and CDR2 from the germline V gene are LGHNA and YSLEER. In DNA, the CDR3 is TGCGCCAGCAGCCAAGAACCACTAGCGCAACAAGAGACCCAGTACTTC. This codes for CASSQEPLAQQETQYF.